This entry lists 32 T cell receptor beta chains sequenced from one sample in a study of shared clonotypes between healthy human individuals. TCRdb's table, derived via immunoSEQ multiplex PCR, lists solely in-frame clones and lacks some. The data show around 2,000,000 clones, 90% to 95% seen once. The sequenced material came from naive CD4+ T cells sorted from blood. Specified subset: CD45RA+ positively selected. The receptors come from a man aged 18 to 30 in good health.

To note about this clone: This sample includes further DNA sequences coding for the same CDR3. The rearrangement uses TRBV6-5 and TRBJ1-3; D is perhaps TRBD1 (5 bases). V shed 5 bases and J shed 5 bases, with 10 bases lying between them. CDR3 length: 13 amino acids. In germline, CDR1 is MNHEY, CDR2 SVGAGI. CDR3 sequence (DNA): TGTGCCAGCAGTCCCCAGGGAAGAAACACCATATATTTT. It codes for CASSPQGRNTIYF.

The DNA of the CDR3 is TGTGCCAGCAGCACCAACAGGGGGTGGGACACCGGGGAGCTGTTTTTT. Translating it yields CASSTNRGWDTGELFF. This chain connects TRBV27 to TRBJ2-2; 8 positions match TRBD1. Trimming took 6 bases from V and 3 from J; bases not matched to a gene: 9. The CDR3 extends over 16 amino acids. Germline V gene data show CDR1 as MNHEY and CDR2 as SMNVEV (reference sequence).

This sequence joins TRBV27 and TRBJ1-2; 8 nucleotides align to TRBD1. The CDR3 length is 17 residues. Germline CDR1 reads MNHEY; CDR2 reads SMNVEV (reference sequence). V was clipped by 0 bases and J by 5 bases; unmatched bases: 11. The CDR3 region is CASSLSLGQGAIYGYTF. The DNA of the CDR3 is TGTGCCAGCAGTTTATCCCTCGGGCAGGGGGCGATTTATGGCTACACCTTC.

This clone is a singleton in its sample. The chain uses TRBV10-2 and TRBJ1-5; D remains unclear. The germline V gene encodes CDR1 WSHSY and CDR2 SAAADI. The CDR3 is 15 residues long. Trimming stripped 1 base from V and 2 bases from J, with 9 bases between. The CDR3 loop reads CASSEYQVRNQPQHF. The CDR3 nucleotides are TGCGCCAGCAGTGAGTATCAGGTGCGCAATCAGCCCCAGCATTTT.

The V and J genes are TRBV5-7 and TRBJ2-1; D remains ambiguous. TRBV5-7 qualifies as an ORF whose function is uncertain. V was pared by 2 bases and J by 9 bases, with 18 bases between. The CDR3 contains 15 residues. The chain's CDR3 is CASSFSNIGHTEQFF. Written as DNA, the CDR3 is TGTGCCAGCAGCTTTAGCAATATAGGGCACACTGAGCAGTTCTTC.

The V and J genes are TRBV4-1 and TRBJ1-1; D might be TRBD1 (6 bases). V shed 4 bases and J shed 6 bases, with 18 bases lying between them. The CDR3 consists of 15 residues. Germline V CDR1 and CDR2: MGHRA, YSYEKL. CDR3 protein: CASSPGGGHYAEAFF. The CDR3 DNA is TGCGCCAGCAGCCCGGGTGGGGGGCACTACGCTGAAGCTTTCTTT.

The chain couples TRBV5-5 to TRBJ2-7; 10 nucleotides line up with TRBD1. The trim removed 4 bases at V and 7 bases at J, leaving 11 bases unmatched. The germline V gene has CDR1 SGHKS and CDR2 YYEKEE (reference sequence). CDR3 size: 15 residues. For the CDR3, the DNA is TGTGCCAGCAGCCGGATGGAGACAGGGGGCTGGGAGCAGTACTTC. Its translation: CASSRMETGGWEQYF.

The chain links TRBV11-2 to TRBJ2-3; 9 nucleotides line up with TRBD2. CDR3 length: 13 amino acids. V gave up 5 bases and J gave up 6 bases; unmatched junction bases: 3. CDR1 and CDR2 (germline): SGHAT, FQNNGV. CDR3 DNA sequence: TGTGCCAGCAGCCCCGGACTAGCGGATACGCAGTATTTT. It translates to CASSPGLADTQYF.

The genes are TRBV4-1 and TRBJ2-3; possibly TRBD2 for D (6 bases). Trimming stripped 5 bases from V and 6 bases from J, with 12 bases between. This CDR3 comprises 13 residues. Germline CDR1 is MGHRA and CDR2 is YSYEKL. The CDR3 region is CASSWREVDTQYF. The DNA for the CDR3 is TGCGCCAGCAGCTGGAGGGAGGTGGATACGCAGTATTTT.

CDR3 residues: CASSLFGASNTGELFF. CDR3 nucleotides: TGTGCCAGCAGCTTATTCGGGGCCTCGAACACCGGGGAGCTGTTTTTT. This rearrangement joins TRBV11-3 to TRBJ2-2; D possibly uses TRBD1 or TRBD2 (5 bases each). The V end lost 2 bases, the J end lost 0 bases, and 10 bases lay between the germline ends. CDR3 length: 16 amino acids. CDR1 is SGHNT and CDR2 is YENEEA in the germline V gene.

V gene TRBV28 combines with J gene TRBJ1-1; TRBD1 is a possible D gene (6 bases). Germline loops: CDR1 MDHEN, CDR2 SYDVKM. With 2 bases removed from V and 5 bases from J, the gap between germline ends came to 9 bases. This CDR3 region has 13 residues. CDR3 bases: TGTGCCAGCAGTTTACCAGGGGAAACTGAAGCTTTCTTT. Encoded protein: CASSLPGETEAFF.

The chain recombines TRBV5-1 with TRBJ1-1; possibly TRBD1 for D (6 bases). V was shortened by 6 bases and J by 5 bases, with 14 bases between the two germline ends. The germline V gene encodes CDR1 SGHRS and CDR2 YFSETQ. There are 13 residues in the CDR3. As DNA, the CDR3 is TGCGCCAGCATGCAACAGGGAGGGACTGAAGCTTTCTTT. Amino acid sequence: CASMQQGGTEAFF.

This rearrangement joins TRBV5-6 to TRBJ2-1; D unresolved. The germline gives CDR1 SGHDT, CDR2 YYEEEE. V dropped 2 bases and J dropped 10 bases, with 7 bases sitting between them. The CDR3 has 11 residues. CDR3 loop: CASSFFREQFF. CDR3 nucleotides: TGTGCCAGCAGCTTTTTCAGGGAGCAGTTCTTC.

The CDR3 loop is CASSIDGALGPLHF. The DNA for the CDR3 is TGTGCCAGTAGTATAGACGGGGCCCTGGGACCCCTCCACTTT. J is TRBJ1-6 and V is TRBV19; TRBD1 might be the D (5 bases). The CDR3 runs to 14 residues. Trimming removed 0 bases from V and 12 bases from J, with 12 bases in between. Germline V gene lookup returns CDR1 LNHDA and CDR2 SQIVND (reference sequence).

V usage is TRBV7-2 and J usage is TRBJ2-7; tentative D call: TRBD2 (6 bases). Trimming stripped 8 bases from V and 3 bases from J, with 17 bases between. Germline-derived CDR1 and CDR2 are SGHTA and FQGNSA. CDR3 length: 14 amino acids. In DNA, the CDR3 is TGTGCCAGCGGAACCGGGACTCTCCTCTACGAGCAGTACTTC. It translates to CASGTGTLLYEQYF.

V usage is TRBV4-1 and J usage is TRBJ2-7, with 8 bases aligning to TRBD2. With 1 base clipped from V and 3 bases from J, the junction kept 5 bases outside the gene matches. Germline CDR1 and CDR2: MGHRA and YSYEKL. The CDR3 consists of 15 residues. CDR3 residues: CASSQVSGGFYEQYF. For the CDR3, the DNA is TGCGCCAGCAGCCAAGTCAGCGGGGGCTTCTACGAGCAGTACTTC.

This clone appeared a single time. V usage is TRBV14 and J usage is TRBJ2-6; D is unclear. Trimming removed 0 bases from V and 6 bases from J, with 0 bases in between. Germline V gene lookup returns CDR1 SGHDN and CDR2 FVKESK. CDR3 length: 12 amino acids. CDR3 residues: CASSQEANVLTF. The CDR3 DNA is TGTGCCAGCAGCCAAGAGGCCAACGTCCTGACTTTC.

A single count supports this clone. CDR3 sequence: CASRRGSDTGELFF. For the CDR3, the DNA is TGTGCCAGCAGGAGGGGGAGTGACACCGGGGAGCTGTTTTTT. The chain links TRBV6-6 to TRBJ2-2, with D tentatively TRBD1 (6 bases). The V and J ends lost 6 bases and 3 bases respectively, with 11 bases between them. In germline, CDR1 is MNHNY, CDR2 SVGAGI (reference sequence). CDR3 length equals 14 residues.

The chain links TRBV7-9 to TRBJ2-2; D is unclear. There are 13 residues in the CDR3. V lost 2 bases to trimming and J lost 6 bases, with 7 bases between them. Germline lookup yields CDR1 SEHNR and CDR2 FQNEAQ (reference sequence). This chain's CDR3 is CASSLRAAGELFF. In DNA form, the CDR3 reads TGTGCCAGCAGCTTACGGGCGGCCGGGGAGCTGTTTTTT.

This chain joins TRBV2 and TRBJ1-1, with D possibly TRBD1 on 6 matching bases. The CDR3 consists of 14 residues. V gave up 7 bases and J gave up 0 bases, with 12 bases separating them. Germline assignment: CDR1 SNHLY and CDR2 FYNNEI. The CDR3 DNA sequence: TGTGCCAGCATTGCAACAGGGCTGAACACTGAAGCTTTCTTT. As protein: CASIATGLNTEAFF.

The chain combines TRBV28 with TRBJ2-7, with D perhaps matching TRBD1 (6 bases). Trimming shortened V by 7 bases and J by 3 bases, and 19 bases separated the two germline ends. The CDR3 has 15 amino acids. Germline assignment: CDR1 MDHEN and CDR2 SYDVKM. CDR3 region: CASTRKVRGYYEQYF. The CDR3 bases are TGTGCCAGCACGCGGAAAGTCAGGGGCTACTACGAGCAGTACTTC.

J is TRBJ2-7 and V is TRBV20-1; D unclear. Trimming stripped 2 bases from V and 10 bases from J, with 6 bases between. Germline values: CDR1 DFQATT, CDR2 SNEGSKA (reference sequence). CDR3 length: 9 amino acids. This chain's CDR3 is CSARKGQYF. CDR3 nucleotide sequence: TGCAGTGCTAGAAAGGGACAGTACTTC.

The chain uses TRBV11-2 and TRBJ2-7; TRBD1 agrees at 7 bases. CDR3 length: 15 residues. Germline V gene lookup returns CDR1 SGHAT and CDR2 FQNNGV. With V trimmed by 0 bases and J by 2 bases, 4 bases remained unmatched. CDR3 sequence reads: CASSLEGDSPYEQYF. Here the CDR3 DNA reads TGTGCCAGCAGCTTAGAGGGGGACAGCCCCTACGAGCAGTACTTC.

The chain employs TRBV6-5 and TRBJ1-1; D is unclear. The V gene's germline CDR1 is MNHEY and CDR2 SVGAGI. CDR3 length: 15 amino acids. Trimming pared 0 bases from V and 9 bases from J, leaving 17 bases between. CDR3 bases: TGTGCCAGCAGTTACTCTGGGCAGCCATTAATCAAAGCTTTCTTT. It translates to CASSYSGQPLIKAFF.

The CDR3 region has the DNA TGTGCCAGCAGCTTCATGGGGAACCAAGAGACCCAGTACTTC. The encoded protein is CASSFMGNQETQYF. This rearrangement joins TRBV5-4 to TRBJ2-5; D is unclear. Germline CDR1 SGHNT, CDR2 YYREEE (reference sequence). The CDR3 runs 14 residues. The ends were cut back, 2 bases at V and 0 bases at J, with 8 bases in the middle.

Points on this clone: The sample has other DNA sequences that encode this CDR3 too. The gene calls are TRBV10-3 and TRBJ2-1; D gene uncertain. The germline gives CDR1 ENHRY, CDR2 SYGVKD. The CDR3 length is 13 residues. Trimming removed 3 bases at V and 6 bases at J, with 9 bases between. The CDR3 reads CAISDSGGNEQFF. The CDR3 region has the DNA TGTGCCATCAGTGACTCTGGCGGCAATGAGCAGTTCTTC.

The chain is built from TRBV6-6 and TRBJ2-7; 7 bases line up with TRBD2. The CDR3 loop spans 14 amino acids. V shed 8 bases and J 0 bases; nucleotides not matched to a gene: 7. The germline V gene encodes CDR1 MNHNY and CDR2 SVGAGI (reference sequence). The CDR3 reads CASWKTGGSYEQYF. The DNA for the CDR3 is TGTGCCAGCTGGAAAACGGGAGGCTCCTACGAGCAGTACTTC.

The rearrangement uses TRBV7-2 and TRBJ2-7, with a tentative D call TRBD1 (6 bases). CDR3 length equals 16 residues. Germline V gives CDR1 SGHTA, CDR2 FQGNSA. The V end lost 1 base, the J end lost 3 bases, and 16 bases lay between the germline ends. CDR3 DNA sequence: TGTGCCAGCAGCTTAGGCGCCCTGGGACAACTCTACGAGCAGTACTTC. Amino acid sequence: CASSLGALGQLYEQYF.

V and J are TRBV27 and TRBJ1-5; TRBD1 matches 9 bases. With 6 bases clipped from V and 6 bases from J, the junction kept 12 bases outside the gene matches. Germline CDR1 is MNHEY and CDR2 is SMNVEV (reference sequence). This CDR3 region has 16 residues. The CDR3 DNA is TGTGCCAGCAGCTCTTCTACAGGGGGCACGAGTCAGCCCCAGCATTTT. It translates to CASSSSTGGTSQPQHF.

This rearrangement joins TRBV10-3 to TRBJ2-3; TRBD1 is a possible D gene (6 bases). CDR1 ENHRY and CDR2 SYGVKD come from the germline V gene. The ends were cut back, 7 bases at V and 0 bases at J, with 11 bases in the middle. CDR3 size: 14 residues. The CDR3 DNA follows: TGTGCCATCACCACAGGGTTAAGCACAGATACGCAGTATTTT. It codes for CAITTGLSTDTQYF.

This clone is a singleton in its sample. The J gene is TRBJ1-2, the V gene TRBV4-1; a possible D gene is TRBD1 (5 bases). The CDR3 loop spans 14 amino acids. V was trimmed by 0 bases and J by 8 bases, leaving 13 bases between them. Germline assignment: CDR1 MGHRA and CDR2 YSYEKL. DNA of the CDR3: TGCGCCAGCAGCCAAGATGCCAGGGACGGCGGCTACACCTTC. Translation gives CASSQDARDGGYTF.

The DNA of the CDR3 is TGTGCCAGCAGCGCGTTTGCTGAAGCTTTCTTT. Protein: CASSAFAEAFF. The chain is built from TRBV14 and TRBJ1-1, with D hard to call. Germline lookup yields CDR1 SGHDN and CDR2 FVKESK. This CDR3 is built from 11 residues. V shed 5 bases and J shed 6 bases, with 7 bases lying between them.